This T cell receptor (beta chain) was documented in a study of beta chain features in type 1 diabetes (dated by TCRdb to the late 2010s). About the investigation overall: Mean age, gender distribution, total cell number and subset yield were not different between patients and healthy donors. Regulatory and stem cell-like memory subsets were obtained from only 8 patients and about eight healthy donors, while naive and central memory subsets were obtained from all 30 or so donors. The study compared the TCRB repertoires of sorted circulating CD4+ T cell subsets in recently diagnosed type 1 diabetes patients with those in matched healthy donors. A total of roughly 99,000,000 sorted cells were examined across all samples, and the number of cells per subset was strongly correlated with RNA yield. The paper as a whole reports these results and caveats: Naive, central memory and regulatory TCRB repertoires appeared more similar among patients than among healthy donors. At VDJ recombination sites, patients with type 1 diabetes made fewer insertions and deleted more nucleotides, a pattern implying thymic rearrangement abnormalities. Shorter templates might be favored by PCR, yet because patient and control samples were amplified and corrected together, any such skew would affect both groups equally. Because the HLA sub-analyses included only small numbers of individuals, any influence of HLA type on TCRB rearrangement was left unresolved. Type 1 diabetes patients showed a moderate but significant shortening of TCRB CDR3 length in all four CD4+ subsets. Sequencing cDNA rather than genomic DNA could over-represent highly expressing activated cells, although activation and CD3 levels did not differ between groups.

This clone was detected a few times. Its antigen is unknown. Per-nucleotide qualities are absent, and no much larger clonotype sits a single base away. Each donor gave one peripheral blood draw, averaging roughly 120 mL, which was collected into heparinised tubes. Naive, central memory, regulatory and stem cell-like memory CD4+ T cells were sorted on a BD FACSAria II using a panel including CD45RO, CCR7, CD25, CD127, CD95 and CD27. Purity was above 95% for every sorted population. Right away, PBMCs were isolated by Lymphoprep density gradient centrifugation and were stained directly, with no culture step. So that batch effects would be minimized, each experiment stained and sorted samples in pairs, pairing one healthy donor with one patient. The entire isolated RNA was reverse transcribed using the High Capacity cDNA Reverse Transcription Kit, and thus expressed TCRB transcripts were sequenced. Deep immunoSEQ sequencing was applied to naive, central memory and regulatory T cell samples, giving an average of roughly 3.5 million total reads per sample. Sorted cells were lysed in RLT buffer and RNA was extracted with DNase-treated RNeasy Micro or Mini kits, depending on cell number. To prevent cross-contamination, each cell subset was processed individually, whereas patient and healthy donor samples were processed jointly. The immunoSEQ multiplex PCR was used to amplify TCRB sequences from cDNA, yielding 87-bp fragments that span the CDR3 region. Amplicons were sequenced on the Illumina HiSeq platform. Per the original workflow: Synthetic template baselines were used to correct PCR bias computationally, reads within Hamming distance 2 were collapsed, and singletons that could not be merged were discarded. Reads were aligned against IMGT to assign V, D and J genes, CDR3 length and insertions or deletions at six rearrangement sites. Within each subset, clonotype counts were normalized to sorted cell number, after which true diversity and Gini coefficients were computed with the tcR R package. The overlap coefficient, calculated on TCRB nucleotide sequences, was used to quantify repertoire sharing. The immuneACCESS repertoire file appears here via TCRdb, limited to in-frame rearrangements. These files lack a portion of the clones; in checked studies, under half of the deficit traces to unresolved V genes, and the cause of the others is not known. That table is the source of V, J and clone size, and D and trimming were worked out from the DNA. Here the sample has about 140,000 clones; 6.9% occur a single time. 1.1% to 1.5% of the sample comes from the top ten.

The germline V gene (reference sequence) gives CDR1 as LNHDA and CDR2 as SQIVND. Inclusive of the bounding cysteine and phenylalanine, the CDR3 is 14 residues long. Here the CDR3 DNA is all that survives: 42 bases in frame from base 1. Trimming costs V 2 bases and J 5 bases, and their ends lie 12 bases apart. The sequence was collected from a woman in her 30s in good health. Sequenced sample: central memory CD4+ T cells from blood. Rearrangement joined TRBV19 to TRBJ1-1, with a weak D call of TRBD1 (5 bases match). The CDR3 sequence is CASSISRQRTEAFF. Read as DNA, the sequence is TGTGCCAGTAGTATATCCCGACAGAGAACTGAAGCTTTCTTT.